Below are 24 T cell receptor beta chains sequenced from a single sample in a study of patients and donors after allogeneic stem cell transplantation. TCRdb independently ran MiXCR on the RT-PCR reads; one entry per CDR3 protein. The sample holds approximately 160,000 distinct CDR3 sequences, approximately 30% seen once. Input material: blood, either unsorted or a sorted T cell fraction (not recorded which). These TCRs come from a human donor who was either an allogeneic HSCT recipient or a stem cell or donor lymphocyte infusion donor (not recorded which). It is not recorded whose cells these are; they may come from a transplant donor.

This clonotype has just a few counts. The chain joins TRBV3-1 to TRBJ2-5; possibly TRBD1 for D (5 bases). The CDR3 consists of 14 residues. The germline V and J ends were trimmed by 6 bases and 4 bases, with 15 bases remaining between them. Germline lookup yields CDR1 LGHDT and CDR2 YNNKEL (reference sequence). The CDR3 region has the DNA TGTGCCAGCAGTCCCCCGGGTAGGGGAGAGACCCAGTACTTC. Encoded protein: CASSPPGRGETQYF.

V is TRBV4-3 and J is TRBJ2-7, with 11 bases fitting TRBD2. This CDR3 is 15 amino acids long. Germline CDR1 LGHNA, CDR2 YSLEER. V gave up 1 base and J gave up 3 bases; unmatched junction bases: 2. The CDR3, as DNA: TGCGCCAGCAGCCAAGGACTAGCGGGACTCTACGAGCAGTACTTC. Protein: CASSQGLAGLYEQYF.

This clonotype is deemed medium-sized. Germline is not matched at one junction end, which may reflect a read error. The chain uses TRBV4-2 and TRBJ1-5; maybe TRBD1 (5 bases). The CDR3 length is 15 residues. Germline CDR1 reads LGHNA; CDR2 reads YNFKEQ. For the CDR3, the DNA is TGTGCCAGCAGCCAAGAGCTGGCGGGGGATCATCCCCAGCATTTT. Its protein is CASSQELAGDHPQHF.

The chain couples TRBV28 to TRBJ2-6; 8 positions agree with TRBD1. CDR3 length equals 16 residues. Germline lookup yields CDR1 MDHEN and CDR2 SYDVKM. Trimming cost V 7 bases and J 4 bases; bases outside gene matches: 9. The CDR3 sequence is CASMAGGASGANVLTF. The CDR3, as DNA: TGTGCCAGCATGGCAGGGGGCGCGTCAGGGGCCAACGTCCTGACTTTC.

This sequence joins TRBV7-9 and TRBJ1-1; D is possibly TRBD1 (6 bases). The CDR3 runs 14 residues. V gave up 5 bases and J gave up 0 bases, with 10 bases separating them. Germline values: CDR1 SEHNR, CDR2 FQNEAQ (reference sequence). CDR3 amino acids: CASSVGGMNTEAFF. The CDR3 coding sequence is TGTGCCAGCAGCGTAGGGGGGATGAACACTGAAGCTTTCTTT. The full variable domain, completed using reference TRBV7-9 and TRBJ1-1, is DTGVSQNPRHKITKRGQNVTFRCDPISEHNRLYWYRQTLGQGPEFLTYFQNEAQLEKSRLLSDRFSAERPKGSFSTLEIQRTEQGDSAMYLCASSVGGMNTEAFFGQGTRLTVV.

The chain employs TRBV30 and TRBJ2-2, with 7 bases aligning to TRBD2. The CDR3 contains 17 residues. In germline, CDR1 is GTSNPN, CDR2 SVGIG (reference sequence). The V segment lost 0 bases and the J segment 6 bases; nucleotides outside the gene matches: 13. For the CDR3, the DNA is TGTGCCTGGAGTGTAGGGGTGGGAGGGCCCTTGGCCGGGGAGCTGTTTTTT. It specifies CAWSVGVGGPLAGELFF.

V and J are TRBV5-1 and TRBJ2-3; tentatively, D is TRBD2 (5 bases). With 1 base removed from V and 0 bases from J, the gap between germline ends came to 12 bases. Germline loops: CDR1 SGHRS, CDR2 YFSETQ. CDR3 length: 16 amino acids. The CDR3 sequence: CASSLRSSISTDTQYF. CDR3 coding DNA: TGCGCCAGCAGCTTGAGGTCTAGCATTAGCACAGATACGCAGTATTTT.

V gene TRBV12-3 or TRBV12-4 combines with J gene TRBJ2-3; D is ambiguous. V gave up 5 bases and J gave up 0 bases, with 6 bases separating them. The CDR3 covers 13 residues. The DNA for the CDR3 is TGTGCCAGCAGTACTTCTAGCACAGATACGCAGTATTTT. It translates to CASSTSSTDTQYF.

The chain joins TRBV15 to TRBJ2-5; weak D call: TRBD1 (5 bases). The CDR3 is 14 residues long. The V end lost 0 bases, the J end lost 4 bases, and 9 bases lay between the germline ends. Germline V gives CDR1 LNHNV, CDR2 YYDKDF (reference sequence). The chain's CDR3 is CATSREQVPETQYF. The CDR3 nucleotides read TGTGCCACCAGCAGAGAACAGGTCCCAGAGACCCAGTACTTC. Combining the CDR3 with reference TRBV15 and TRBJ2-5 gives the whole variable domain DAMVIQNPRYQVTQFGKPVTLSCSQTLNHNVMYWYQQKSSQAPKLLFHYYDKDFNNEADTPDNFQSRRPNTSFCFLDIRSPGLGDTAMYLCATSREQVPETQYFGPGTRLLVL.

This clonotype was detected many times. This rearrangement joins TRBV5-1 to TRBJ1-5; 8 bases line up with TRBD1. The CDR3 sequence is 15 residues long. J was trimmed by 3 bases and V by 2 bases; bases with no gene match: 4. Looked up from germline, CDR1 is SGHRS and CDR2 is YFSETQ. CDR3 loop: CASSFQGALNQPQHF. The CDR3 DNA follows: TGCGCCAGCAGCTTTCAGGGGGCACTCAATCAGCCCCAGCATTTT.

This clonotype was counted a few times. V gene TRBV12-3 or TRBV12-4 combines with J gene TRBJ1-5; D not resolved. The CDR3 sequence is 12 residues long. V was pared by 6 bases and J by 0 bases, with 3 bases between. The CDR3 DNA follows: TGTGCCAGCAGGGGTAGCAATCAGCCCCAGCATTTT. Translation gives CASRGSNQPQHF.

The V call is TRBV29-1, the J call TRBJ2-7; 11 nucleotides match TRBD1. CDR1 and CDR2 from the germline V gene are SQVTM and ANQGSEA. The V and J ends lost 6 bases and 3 bases, in that order; junction bases with no gene match: 4. CDR3 length equals 13 residues. Here the CDR3 reads CSVAGTGGYEQYF. The CDR3 DNA reads as TGCAGCGTGGCCGGGACAGGGGGCTACGAGCAGTACTTC.

This clonotype has just a few counts. The V call is TRBV5-1, the J call TRBJ2-5, with a possible D match to TRBD2 (6 bases). Germline V lookup: CDR1 SGHRS, CDR2 YFSETQ. The CDR3 loop spans 14 amino acids. Trimming removed 4 bases at V and 5 bases at J, with 15 bases between. The CDR3 region is CASSHGRAVETQYF. CDR3 bases: TGCGCCAGCAGCCACGGGAGAGCGGTGGAGACCCAGTACTTC. Full variable domain (remainder filled in from reference TRBV5-1 and TRBJ2-5): KAGVTQTPRYLIKTRGQQVTLSCSPISGHRSVSWYQQTPGQGLQFLFEYFSETQRNKGNFPGRFSGRQFSNSRSEMNVSTLELGDSALYLCASSHGRAVETQYFGPGTRLLVL.

V usage is TRBV27 and J usage is TRBJ2-3; 11 nucleotides align to TRBD2. Unmatched junction bases numbered 3, after V lost 1 base and J lost 0 bases. CDR1 is MNHEY and CDR2 is SMNVEV in the germline V gene (reference sequence). CDR3 length: 17 amino acids. CDR3 region: CASSLWVAGGSTDTQYF. The CDR3 DNA is TGTGCCAGCAGTTTATGGGTAGCGGGAGGGAGCACAGATACGCAGTATTTT.

The rearrangement uses TRBV27 and TRBJ1-6; D call uncertain. The germline V and J ends were trimmed by 0 bases and 16 bases, with 22 bases remaining between them. From germline, CDR1 is MNHEY and CDR2 SMNVEV (reference sequence). CDR3 size: 16 residues. The CDR3 here is CASSLSNTLRHIPLHF. As DNA, the CDR3 is TGTGCCAGCAGTTTATCCAATACCCTCAGACACATACCGCTCCACTTT.

This chain links TRBV9 with TRBJ2-2; 7 bases map to TRBD1. The CDR3 contains 18 residues. Trimming at V came to 4 bases and at J to 8 bases, leaving 20 bases not matched to a gene. Germline CDR1 reads SGDLS; CDR2 reads YYNGEE. The CDR3 region has the DNA TGTGCCAGCAGCATTAACCCTCGGACAGGCGGTGTATCTGGGGAGCTGTTTTTT. This encodes CASSINPRTGGVSGELFF.

The V call is TRBV20-1, the J call TRBJ2-1, with 8 bases identical to TRBD2. CDR1 DFQATT and CDR2 SNEGSKA come from the germline V gene (reference sequence). J gave up 0 bases and V 5 bases, and 6 bases lay outside the gene matches. This CDR3 region has 15 residues. CDR3 DNA sequence: TGCAGTGCTGACCTGACTAGCGCCTCCTACAATGAGCAGTTCTTC. It specifies CSADLTSASYNEQFF.

The rearrangement joins TRBV12-3 or TRBV12-4 to TRBJ2-7, with D perhaps matching TRBD1 (6 bases). This CDR3 is 13 amino acids long. Trimming removed 5 bases at V and 2 bases at J, with 10 bases between. As DNA, the CDR3 is TGTGCCAGCAGTGTACAGGGTACCTACGAGCAGTACTTC. As protein: CASSVQGTYEQYF.

This clonotype appeared a few times. The chain couples TRBV27 to TRBJ2-5; 7 bases agree with TRBD1. Germline V CDR1 and CDR2: MNHEY, SMNVEV (reference sequence). The CDR3 sequence is 13 residues long. Unmatched junction bases numbered 5, after V lost 5 bases and J lost 5 bases. CDR3 bases: TGTGCCAGCAGTATAAAGACAGGGGAGACCCAGTACTTC. This sequence encodes CASSIKTGETQYF.

This clonotype turned up a few times. This chain joins TRBV29-1 and TRBJ2-3, with TRBD1 matching 10 bases. Trimming cost V 4 bases and J 5 bases; bases outside gene matches: 9. The CDR3 runs 15 residues. Germline V CDR1 and CDR2: SQVTM, ANQGSEA. The chain's CDR3 is CSVVGSTGGLDTQYF. DNA for the CDR3: TGCAGCGTTGTGGGGTCGACAGGGGGCCTAGATACGCAGTATTTT.

CDR3 bases: TGTGCCACCAGTGACCCACAGGGGACTAATGAAAAACTGTTTTTT. This gives the protein CATSDPQGTNEKLFF. The V and J genes are TRBV24-1 and TRBJ1-4; 7 positions match TRBD1. This CDR3 spans 15 amino acids. Germline V gives CDR1 KGHDR, CDR2 SFDVKD. The V segment lost 4 bases and the J segment 2 bases; nucleotides outside the gene matches: 3.

This clonotype was counted only a few times. The chain employs TRBV29-1 and TRBJ2-7; TRBD2 agrees at 8 bases. CDR3 length: 14 residues. The J segment lost 6 bases and the V segment lost 3 bases, leaving 10 bases of the junction unmatched. Per germline, CDR1 SQVTM and CDR2 ANQGSEA. CDR3 nucleotide sequence: TGCAGCGTTGATAGCGGGACTGGATGGAGCGAGCAGTACTTC. Its protein is CSVDSGTGWSEQYF.

This clonotype came up many times. The V and J genes are TRBV12-3 or TRBV12-4 and TRBJ1-5, with D possibly TRBD1 on 5 matching bases. The CDR3 runs 14 residues. The ends were cut back, 3 bases at V and 3 bases at J, with 9 bases in the middle. The CDR3 protein is CASSFQGFNQPQHF. The CDR3 nucleotides read TGTGCCAGCAGTTTTCAGGGTTTCAATCAGCCCCAGCATTTT.

The V and J genes are TRBV29-1 and TRBJ2-7; either TRBD1 or TRBD2 may fit D (6 bases each). The CDR3 has 10 amino acids. V lost 6 bases and J lost 8, with 11 bases in between. Per the germline V gene, CDR1 is SQVTM and CDR2 is ANQGSEA. CDR3 bases: TGCAGCGTAAGGGGGACTCAGCAGTACTTC. As protein: CSVRGTQQYF.